This T cell receptor (beta chain) was recorded in a study of siplizumab effects on memory and regulatory T cells. Per sample, approximately 10^5 TCR templates underwent assay. TCRdb keeps only in-frame clones here, not all; method: immunoSEQ multiplex PCR. The table has around 100,000 clones, approximately 91% seen once. Germline assignment: CDR1 SNHLY and CDR2 FYNNEI. The CDR3 sequence is 15 residues long. With 5 bases removed from V and 7 bases from J, the gap between germline ends came to 15 bases. The sample was CD4+ T cells sorted from blood. The TCR sequence derives from a human donor in good health. The chain has TRBV2 and TRBJ1-6; D gene uncertain. CDR3: CASSLLEGGNSPLHF. The CDR3 nucleotides read TGTGCCAGCAGTCTCTTAGAGGGAGGAAATTCACCCCTCCACTTT. Variable domain in full (rest from reference TRBV2 and TRBJ1-6): EPEVTQTPSHQVTQMGQEVILRCVPISNHLYFYWYRQILGQKVEFLVSFYNNEISEKSEIFDDQFSVERPDGSNFTLKIRSTKLEDSAMYFCASSLLEGGNSPLHFGNGTRLTVT.